This TCR beta chain was sequenced in a study of blood T cells in healthy people across ages. About the study: Per two T cells, template switching captured roughly one barcoded beta molecule.

The CDR3 sequence is 19 residues long. Looked up from germline, CDR1 is MNHNS and CDR2 is SASEGT. V lost 3 bases to trimming and J lost 0 bases, with 18 bases between them. As for this clonotype: The antigen remains unidentified.

The authors ran a second PCR of roughly 6 to 11 cycles using a sample-barcoded 5' primer and a J-beta primer mix. With 12 random nucleotides, a template-switch adaptor tagged each individual cDNA molecule. TCRdb passed the 5' RACE reads through MiXCR, listing each CDR3 protein once. Of nearly 800,000 distinct CDR3 sequences in the sample, 45% to 70% were seen once. Study observations and caveats: Diversity figures derived from one million T cells were judged to underestimate the true value. The recorded TCR beta diversity per million T cells decreased in a roughly linear manner with age.

The clonotype originates from a man aged 35 to 55 in good health. The chain recombines TRBV6-1 with TRBJ2-6, with TRBD2 as a possible D gene (5 bases). The sample comprised blood. CDR3 region: CASSESFLFGNSGANVLTF. For the CDR3, the DNA is TGTGCCAGCAGTGAGTCGTTTTTGTTCGGGAACTCTGGGGCCAACGTCCTGACTTTC.